Given below is one T cell receptor (beta chain) in context. This clonotype has a count of ten or more. The specificity of this receptor is unknown. No base qualities exist here, and no much larger clone lies one base off it. These data belong to a study of blood T cells in healthy people across ages (dated by TCRdb to the mid-2010s). At the level of the whole study: In model experiments, template switching captured roughly one uniquely barcoded TCR beta cDNA molecule for every two T cells. The study measured age-related changes in TCR beta repertoire diversity using deep sequencing normalized with unique cDNA molecular identifiers. The donors were split into four age groups: young (average around 16 years), middle-aged (roughly 42), aged (about 62) and long-lived (more than 80). To avoid experimental bias, donors of different ages were distributed randomly across sequencing lanes. The study analyzed two additional independent replicas of 1 million unique cDNA reads from the same blood draw for two donors, one aged 18 to 29 and one aged 80 or older.

Relative to germline, V is 3 bases shorter and J is 4 bases shorter, with 13 bases between their ends. From its cysteine to its phenylalanine, the CDR3 spans 14 amino acids. Solely the CDR3 DNA is kept, with 42 bases framed from the first base. The germline V gene (reference sequence) yields SGHKS for CDR1 and YYEKEE for CDR2. What the work shows at the level of the full study, not this receptor alone: As age increased, observed TCR beta diversity per million T cells dropped in a roughly linear way, and a significant reduction was already evident by age around 41. Estimates of total diversity from one million sequenced T cells were regarded as lower bounds and underestimates. Bulk unsorted PBMC profiling prevented conclusive comparison of naive and antigen-experienced compartments. A strong correlation was found between observed TCR beta diversity and the percentage of naive T cells measured by flow cytometry. The long-lived group showed more naive CD4+ T cells, fewer expanded clones and increased TCR diversity than the aged group, suggesting age selection. Because donor CMV infection status was unknown, age-related changes in expanded clonotypes were potentially confounded.

Donors were 39 systemically healthy Caucasian individuals from Russia aged roughly 6 to 90 years. Each donor gave 8 to 10 milliliters of peripheral blood, drawn into EDTA-treated Vacutainer tubes. Ficoll-Paque density-gradient centrifugation was used to isolate PBMCs, with at least 6.5 million obtained per sample. Total RNA, at least 6 micrograms per sample, was extracted from PBMCs with Trizol reagent. Naive CD45RAhigh/CD27high T cell percentages were measured by flow cytometry on a PBMC aliquot from every donor. The library was made by 5' RACE. Sequencing relied on an Illumina HiSeq 2500. A second roughly 7 to 12 cycle PCR used a sample-barcoded 5' primer and a J-beta primer mix. A template-switch 5' adaptor carrying 12 random nucleotides introduced a unique molecular identifier onto each TCR beta cDNA molecule. At least 3 million CDR3-containing paired-end reads were obtained from each sample. All of the RNA was converted into first-strand cDNA using the Mint cDNA synthesis kit, with a TRBC-specific oligonucleotide serving as the primer. Following uracil-DNA glycosylase treatment, a first 18-cycle PCR with universal primers M1SS and BC2_uni_R was performed on all cDNA. As for how the authors treated the data: Each sample was normalized by randomly selecting 1 million high-quality reads, each carrying a distinct molecular identifier. Instead of being binned into consensus sequences, reads that shared molecular identifiers were thrown out. MiTCR, set to a Q25 quality threshold and the strictest error-elimination algorithm, was used for CDR3 identification, clonotype clustering and error correction. A nonparametric unseen species model with Euler transformation was used to estimate lower-bound total TCR beta diversity. TCRdb ran its own pipeline on the public reads, namely fastp trimming at Q25 and MiXCR clone calling, and kept in-frame beta chains. Identical CDR3 protein sequences are pooled into one entry, listed with their most common genes and DNA. Clone size and V and J calls follow TCRdb, not the original study. The sample contains 950,000 to 1,200,000 distinct CDR3 sequences, 35% to 45% of them found a single time. The top ten clones comprise approximately 14% of the sample.

Recombination joined TRBV5-5 with TRBJ1-2; TRBD1 is a weak D gene call, 6 bases matching. This sequence was found in a man between 18 and 29 years old in good health. Sequenced sample: blood. The CDR3 corresponds to CASSYKTGSYGYTF. The DNA sequence is given as TGTGCCAGCAGCTATAAAACAGGGTCCTATGGCTACACCTTC.